This entry is about one T cell receptor (beta chain). Seattle participants joined during active infection and were tracked over time. The sample is drawn from a study of blood T cell repertoires in COVID-19. Across the whole study: Whether acute or convalescent, the COVID-19 samples came from the United States, Italy and Spain. PBMCs, B-cell-depleted T cells, or T cells provided the cDNA or gDNA that made up the material.

Germline CDR1 reads LNHDA; CDR2 reads SQIVND (reference sequence). V gave up 8 bases and J gave up 1 base, with 12 bases separating them. CDR3 length: 13 residues. Per the study methods: It was from reference gene primer amplification that nucleated cell counts were estimated. Some clones are missing from TCRdb's copy, which holds only in-frame ones; the method was immunoSEQ multiplex PCR. V and J calls plus clone size are reproduced from that table; the DNA served to infer D and trimming. The sample has 200,000 to 250,000 clones; 75% to 90% are singletons. Specimen: peripheral blood. This receptor was obtained from a man aged 30 to 39 with COVID-19, enrolled during active disease. The chain links TRBV19 to TRBJ2-7, with a possible D match to TRBD1 (6 bases). The CDR3 sequence: CASSGHKSYEQYF. In nucleotides, the CDR3 is TGTGCCAGTTCGGGACACAAGTCCTACGAGCAGTACTTC.